Each of the 29 T cell receptor beta chains below was sequenced from the same sample in a study of blood T cell repertoires in COVID-19. Assay: immunoSEQ multiplex PCR; the TCRdb copy retains only in-frame clones and omits some. The table shows 150,000 to 200,000 clones, with about 90% occurring only once. Sequencing was done on a sample of PBMCs or T cells enriched from blood (not recorded which). These TCRs come from a human donor with acute COVID-19. The donor label of this sample is uncertain.

The genes are TRBV11-2 and TRBJ2-6; D is possibly TRBD1 (6 bases). Trimming shortened V by 1 base and J by 8 bases, and 18 bases separated the two germline ends. Germline CDR1 is SGHAT and CDR2 is FQNNGV. There are 17 residues in the CDR3. The CDR3 region is CASSLGRGFYRSNVLTF. In nucleotides, the CDR3 is TGTGCCAGCAGCTTAGGCAGGGGTTTTTATAGGTCCAACGTCCTGACTTTC. Full variable domain (missing parts from reference TRBV11-2 and TRBJ2-6): EAGVAQSPRYKIIEKRQSVAFWCNPISGHATLYWYQQILGQGPKLLIQFQNNGVVDDSQLPKDRFSAERLKGVDSTLKIQPAKLEDSAVYLCASSLGRGFYRSNVLTFGAGSRLTVL.

The chain employs TRBV19 and TRBJ2-4; TRBD1 agrees at 9 bases. CDR1 and CDR2 from the germline V gene are LNHDA and SQIVND (reference sequence). The CDR3 contains 16 residues. Losses at the gene ends were 5 bases for V and 13 bases for J; bases not matched to a gene: 18. The CDR3 sequence: CASSRPSRDRVGEQYF. The CDR3 bases are TGTGCCAGTAGTCGGCCCTCCCGGGACAGGGTTGGGGAACAGTACTTC.

The chain has TRBV18 and TRBJ2-3; D call uncertain. Germline loops: CDR1 KGHSH, CDR2 LQKENI. This CDR3 has 15 residues. Between the trimmed V and J ends, which lost 1 base and 1 base, there was a span of 9 bases. The CDR3 region has the DNA TGTGCCAGCTCACCACTCCAACCGGGCACAGATACGCAGTATTTT. This codes for CASSPLQPGTDTQYF.

V and J are TRBV28 and TRBJ1-1; weak D call: TRBD1 (5 bases). The germline V gene encodes CDR1 MDHEN and CDR2 SYDVKM. The CDR3 has 14 amino acids. V gave up 5 bases and J gave up 1 base, with 11 bases separating them. As DNA, the CDR3 is TGTGCCAGCAGTCTATCAAGGGGGAACACTGAAGCTTTCTTT. Translation gives CASSLSRGNTEAFF. Looking up the rest from reference TRBV28 and TRBJ1-1 gives the full variable domain: DVKVTQSSRYLVKRTGEKVFLECVQDMDHENMFWYRQDPGLGLRLIYFSYDVKMKEKGDIPEGYSVSREKKERFSLILESASTNQTSMYLCASSLSRGNTEAFFGQGTRLTVV.

The chain employs TRBV18 and TRBJ2-3, with 15 nucleotides matching TRBD2. CDR3 size: 16 residues. J gave up 8 bases and V 3 bases, and 6 bases lay outside the gene matches. The germline gives CDR1 KGHSH, CDR2 LQKENI. The CDR3 DNA follows: TGTGCCAGCTCACCCGGACTAGCGGGGGGGTCGAGTACGCAGTATTTT. Translation: CASSPGLAGGSSTQYF.

This chain connects TRBV4-2 to TRBJ2-7; 9 bases align to TRBD1. CDR3 length: 16 amino acids. Per germline, CDR1 LGHNA and CDR2 YNFKEQ. The V segment lost 4 bases and the J segment 2 bases; nucleotides outside the gene matches: 9. CDR3 amino acids: CASSPRKGTGTYEQYF. CDR3 DNA: TGTGCCAGCAGCCCGCGAAAGGGGACAGGGACCTACGAGCAGTACTTC.

V usage is TRBV5-1 and J usage is TRBJ2-4; D is possibly TRBD1 (5 bases). V was clipped by 3 bases and J by 5 bases, with 18 bases between them. Germline CDR1 SGHRS, CDR2 YFSETQ. CDR3 length equals 16 residues. This CDR3 is CASSSQAMLGQNIQYF. DNA for the CDR3: TGCGCCAGCAGCTCCCAAGCAATGTTGGGGCAAAACATTCAGTACTTC. The full variable domain, with the rest looked up from reference TRBV5-1 and TRBJ2-4, is KAGVTQTPRYLIKTRGQQVTLSCSPISGHRSVSWYQQTPGQGLQFLFEYFSETQRNKGNFPGRFSGRQFSNSRSEMNVSTLELGDSALYLCASSSQAMLGQNIQYFGAGTRLSVL.

This chain joins TRBV5-1 and TRBJ2-3; 9 nucleotides line up with TRBD1. CDR1 and CDR2 from the germline V gene are SGHRS and YFSETQ. Unmatched junction bases numbered 9, after V lost 8 bases and J lost 5 bases. This CDR3 spans 14 amino acids. The CDR3 DNA reads TGCGCCAGTGGTAGGGACAGGGCGGTAGATACGCAGTATTTT. This gives the protein CASGRDRAVDTQYF.

The count of this clone is one. The gene calls are TRBV19 and TRBJ1-1, with 8 bases aligning to TRBD1. V gave up 9 bases and J gave up 2 bases; unmatched junction bases: 8. The CDR3 totals 14 residues. The germline gives CDR1 LNHDA, CDR2 SQIVND (reference sequence). The chain's CDR3 is CASQGDRLNTEAFF. DNA for the CDR3: TGTGCCAGCCAAGGGGACAGGCTCAACACTGAAGCTTTCTTT. The complete variable domain, with remaining parts taken from reference TRBV19 and TRBJ1-1, reads DGGITQSPKYLFRKEGQNVTLSCEQNLNHDAMYWYRQDPGQGLRLIYYSQIVNDFQKGDIAEGYSVSREKKESFPLTVTSAQKNPTAFYLCASQGDRLNTEAFFGQGTRLTVV.

The gene calls are TRBV19 and TRBJ2-3; 12 bases map to TRBD1. Germline V lookup: CDR1 LNHDA, CDR2 SQIVND (reference sequence). V was pared by 6 bases and J by 5 bases, with 9 bases of the junction left unmatched. This CDR3 contains 16 residues. CDR3 residues: CASSPHGTGGGDTQYF. The CDR3 DNA sequence: TGTGCCAGTAGCCCCCACGGGACAGGGGGCGGAGATACGCAGTATTTT.

The chain combines TRBV19 with TRBJ1-1; TRBD1 agrees at 8 bases. The V gene end was trimmed by 4 bases and the J gene end by 11 bases; junction bases not matched to a gene: 6. The CDR3 contains 12 residues. Germline CDR1 LNHDA, CDR2 SQIVND (reference sequence). Written as DNA, the CDR3 is TGTGCCAGTAGTACCCTCGGACAGGGTGCTTTCTTT. Translated, it gives CASSTLGQGAFF.

This chain joins TRBV5-1 and TRBJ2-7; D uncertain. Germline lookup yields CDR1 SGHRS and CDR2 YFSETQ. This CDR3 has 14 amino acids. The V gene lost 0 bases and the J gene lost 3 bases, with 10 bases spanning the gap. DNA of the CDR3: TGCGCCAGCAGCTTGGCCATGGCAGACTACGAGCAGTACTTC. Protein: CASSLAMADYEQYF.

The gene calls are TRBV13 and TRBJ2-7; D not certain. CDR3 length: 16 residues. Germline CDR1 reads PRHDT; CDR2 reads FYEKMQ (reference sequence). The V and J ends lost 4 bases and 5 bases respectively, with 21 bases between them. CDR3 protein: CASSSFAESVPHEQYF. The CDR3 nucleotides read TGTGCCAGCAGCTCCTTTGCCGAATCGGTCCCCCACGAGCAGTACTTC.

CDR3 DNA sequence: TGTGCCAGCAGCCTCACACAGGGACCCTATGGCTACACCTTC. As protein: CASSLTQGPYGYTF. The chain has TRBV3-1 (or the pseudogene TRBV3-2) and TRBJ1-2, with D maybe TRBD1 (6 bases). Between the trimmed V and J ends, which lost 4 bases and 4 bases, there was a span of 13 bases. Germline CDR1 and CDR2: LGHDT and YNNKEL (reference sequence). The CDR3 has 14 residues.

The chain recombines TRBV10-3 with TRBJ2-5, with 7 nucleotides matching TRBD2. The CDR3 covers 17 residues. The germline gives CDR1 ENHRY, CDR2 SYGVKD. The V segment lost 3 bases and the J segment 0 bases; nucleotides outside the gene matches: 10. The CDR3 reads CAISEVASGDYQETQYF. Here the CDR3 DNA reads TGTGCCATCAGTGAAGTAGCCAGCGGGGACTACCAAGAGACCCAGTACTTC.

The gene calls are TRBV3-1 (or the pseudogene TRBV3-2) and TRBJ1-2; D might be TRBD1 (5 bases). CDR3 size: 12 residues. Germline V gene lookup returns CDR1 LGHDT and CDR2 YNNKEL (reference sequence). V was clipped by 5 bases and J by 1 base, with 5 bases between them. CDR3 region: CASSRGNYGYTF. In nucleotides, the CDR3 is TGTGCCAGCAGCAGGGGTAACTATGGCTACACCTTC.

This clone came up once. The chain is built from TRBV27 and TRBJ2-5, with unresolved D. Deletions cut 3 bases from V and 5 bases from J, with 13 bases between. The CDR3 covers 14 residues. The germline V gene has CDR1 MNHEY and CDR2 SMNVEV (reference sequence). For the CDR3, the DNA is TGTGCCAGCAGTTTCTCCGAGACTCGGGAGACCCAGTACTTC. Protein product: CASSFSETRETQYF.

The J gene is TRBJ1-2, the V gene TRBV7-9; D ambiguous. The CDR3 loop spans 14 amino acids. Trimming pared 5 bases from V and 6 bases from J, leaving 16 bases between. Germline V gene data show CDR1 as SEHNR and CDR2 as FQNEAQ (reference sequence). The CDR3 loop is CASSLIGPGNGYTF. The CDR3 region has the DNA TGTGCCAGCAGCCTTATAGGGCCCGGGAATGGCTACACCTTC.

V gene TRBV6-5 combines with J gene TRBJ1-2; tentative D call: TRBD1 (5 bases). V lost 1 base and J lost 7, with 16 bases in between. CDR3 length: 15 amino acids. Germline V CDR1 and CDR2: MNHEY, SVGAGI. The CDR3 coding sequence is TGTGCCAGCAGTTACTGGCGGGGTGGGGCCCTTGGCTACACCTTC. This encodes CASSYWRGGALGYTF.

The V call is TRBV7-9, the J call TRBJ1-2; TRBD1 agrees at 8 bases. V was clipped by 5 bases and J by 4 bases; unmatched bases: 9. The CDR3 is 15 residues long. Germline CDR1 and CDR2: SEHNR and FQNEAQ (reference sequence). CDR3 nucleotides: TGTGCCAGCAGCCGAACAGGGGGGAAATCCTATGGCTACACCTTC. As protein: CASSRTGGKSYGYTF.

The chain joins TRBV2 to TRBJ1-1; 8 positions agree with TRBD1. V shed 7 bases and J 8 bases; nucleotides not matched to a gene: 6. The germline gives CDR1 SNHLY, CDR2 FYNNEI. This CDR3 spans 12 amino acids. CDR3 sequence (DNA): TGTGCCAGCACCCAGGGGGCAGTCGAAGCTTTCTTT. Translating it yields CASTQGAVEAFF.

The rearrangement joins TRBV30 to TRBJ1-3, with D possibly matching TRBD1 (6 bases). V lost 5 bases to trimming and J lost 0 bases, with 11 bases between them. Germline V gene sequence: CDR1 GTSNPN, CDR2 SVGIG (reference sequence). The CDR3 runs to 14 residues. DNA for the CDR3: TGTGCCTGGCAGGGGACCCGCTCTGGAAACACCATATATTTT. Its translation: CAWQGTRSGNTIYF.

The chain combines TRBV2 with TRBJ1-5, with D possibly being TRBD1 (5 bases). Germline V gene data show CDR1 as SNHLY and CDR2 as FYNNEI. The CDR3 is 12 residues long. V lost 2 bases to trimming and J lost 7 bases, with 6 bases between them. CDR3 sequence reads: CASSEPGQPQHF. CDR3 in DNA: TGTGCCAGCAGTGAACCAGGGCAGCCCCAGCATTTT.

This clone was seen only once. The V call is TRBV5-5, the J call TRBJ2-7, with TRBD1 matching 7 bases. CDR3 length equals 15 residues. Germline lookup yields CDR1 SGHKS and CDR2 YYEKEE (reference sequence). After removal of 0 bases from V and 2 bases from J, the junction contained 5 bases not matched to a gene. The CDR3 nucleotides are TGTGCCAGCAGCTTGGCCACAGGGGACCCCTACGAGCAGTACTTC. This gives the protein CASSLATGDPYEQYF.

The chain is built from TRBV29-1 and TRBJ1-1; tentative D call: TRBD1 (6 bases). Germline V gene data show CDR1 as SQVTM and CDR2 as ANQGSEA. The V end was cut by 6 bases, the J end by 4 bases, with 12 bases between. The CDR3 extends over 12 amino acids. CDR3 sequence (DNA): TGCAGCGTCACAGGGCATGGCACTGAAGCTTTCTTT. As protein: CSVTGHGTEAFF.

The V and J genes are TRBV4-1 and TRBJ2-7; D might be TRBD1 (6 bases). CDR1 is MGHRA and CDR2 is YSYEKL in the germline V gene. V shed 2 bases and J shed 1 base, with 9 bases lying between them. The CDR3 extends over 14 amino acids. The CDR3 nucleotides read TGCGCCAGCAGCCAAACCGGACAGTCCTACGAGCAGTACTTC. Protein sequence: CASSQTGQSYEQYF.

In nucleotides, the CDR3 is TGTGCCAGCAGCGTAGGGGGAGTAGGGCGGTCAGATACGCAGTATTTT. Amino acids: CASSVGGVGRSDTQYF. The rearrangement links TRBV7-3 to TRBJ2-3; perhaps TRBD1 as D (6 bases). Trimming left V 5 bases short and J 4 bases short, with 19 bases between. Per the germline V gene, CDR1 is SGHTA and CDR2 is FQGTGA. The CDR3 covers 16 residues.

This rearrangement joins TRBV27 to TRBJ1-1; no firm D call. Looked up from germline, CDR1 is MNHEY and CDR2 is SMNVEV (reference sequence). This CDR3 has 11 residues. V was trimmed by 10 bases and J by 8 bases, leaving 14 bases between them. CDR3 sequence reads: CATGETGEAFF. Here the CDR3 DNA reads TGTGCCACCGGTGAAACGGGGGAAGCTTTCTTT.

CDR3 in DNA: TGTGCCAGCAGCCCTGGCGCGGGGGGGCCGCCAGATACGCAGTATTTT. Encoded protein: CASSPGAGGPPDTQYF. V and J are TRBV5-4 and TRBJ2-3, with 9 bases lining up with TRBD2. Germline CDR1 and CDR2: SGHNT and YYREEE (reference sequence). The CDR3 consists of 16 residues. Losses at the gene ends were 4 bases for V and 4 bases for J; bases not matched to a gene: 10.